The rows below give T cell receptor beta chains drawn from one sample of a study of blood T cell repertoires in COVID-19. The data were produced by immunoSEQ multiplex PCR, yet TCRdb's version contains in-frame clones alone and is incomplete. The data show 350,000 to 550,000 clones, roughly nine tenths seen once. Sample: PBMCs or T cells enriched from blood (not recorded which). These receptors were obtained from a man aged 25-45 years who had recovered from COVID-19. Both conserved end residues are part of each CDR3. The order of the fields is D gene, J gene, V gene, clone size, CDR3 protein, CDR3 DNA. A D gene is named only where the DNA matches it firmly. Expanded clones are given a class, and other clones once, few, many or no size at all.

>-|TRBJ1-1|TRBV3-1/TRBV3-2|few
CASSPARTANTEAFF
TGTGCCAGCAGCCCGGCACGGACAGCGAACACTGAAGCTTTCTTT
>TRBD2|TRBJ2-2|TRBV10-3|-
CAISDSGGTYTGELFF
TGTGCCATCAGTGATTCGGGAGGGACTTACACCGGGGAGCTGTTTTTT
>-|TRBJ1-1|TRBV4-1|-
CASSQESGGATEAFF
TGCGCCAGCAGCCAAGAATCGGGTGGGGCGACTGAAGCTTTCTTT
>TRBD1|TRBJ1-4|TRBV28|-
CASSIRTGLNEKLFF
TGTGCCAGCAGTATCCGGACAGGGCTTAATGAAAAACTGTTTTTT
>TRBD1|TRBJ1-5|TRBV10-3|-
CAISGTGGEQPQHF
TGTGCCATCTCCGGGACAGGGGGCGAACAGCCCCAGCATTTT
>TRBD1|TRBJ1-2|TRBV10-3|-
CAIGTGSPRGYTF
TGTGCCATCGGGACAGGGAGTCCGCGGGGCTACACCTTC
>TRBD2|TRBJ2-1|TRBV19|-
CASRSSGTNNEQFF
TGTGCCAGTAGGAGTAGCGGGACAAACAATGAGCAGTTCTTC
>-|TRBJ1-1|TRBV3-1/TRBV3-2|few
CASSPYTLAGTEAFF
TGTGCCAGCAGCCCTTATACCCTGGCGGGCACTGAAGCTTTCTTT
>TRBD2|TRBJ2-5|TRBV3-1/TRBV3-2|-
CASSQAGEGGQYF
TGTGCCAGCAGTCAAGCGGGAGAAGGTGGCCAGTACTTC
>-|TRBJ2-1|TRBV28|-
CASSLLGSSYNEQFF
TGTGCCAGCAGTTTGCTAGGGAGCTCCTACAATGAGCAGTTCTTC
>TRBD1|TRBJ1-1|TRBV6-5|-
CASSRTGLNTEAFF
TGTGCCAGCAGTCGGACAGGGCTGAACACTGAAGCTTTCTTT
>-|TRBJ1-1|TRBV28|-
CASSLDIHMNTEAFF
TGTGCCAGCAGTTTAGACATACATATGAACACTGAAGCTTTCTTT
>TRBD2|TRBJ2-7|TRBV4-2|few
CASSQRLAEGYEQYF
TGTGCCAGCAGCCAACGACTAGCGGAAGGCTACGAGCAGTACTTC
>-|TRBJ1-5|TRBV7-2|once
CASSQDRSNQPQHF
TGTGCCAGCAGTCAAGACAGGAGCAATCAGCCCCAGCATTTT
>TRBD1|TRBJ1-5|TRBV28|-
CASSPGQVTQPQHF
TGTGCCAGCAGTCCAGGACAGGTTACGCAGCCCCAGCATTTT
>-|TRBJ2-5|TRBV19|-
CASSIVQTGPGIETQYF
TGTGCCAGTAGTATAGTCCAGACAGGACCTGGCATAGAGACCCAGTACTTC
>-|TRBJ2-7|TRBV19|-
CASSGTGSSYEQYF
TGTGCCAGTAGTGGTACAGGGAGCTCCTACGAGCAGTACTTC
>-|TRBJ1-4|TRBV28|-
CASRGHGGTKLFF
TGTGCCAGCAGGGGACATGGGGGAACAAAACTGTTTTTT
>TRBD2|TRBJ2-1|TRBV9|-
CASSGSLAATYNEQFF
TGTGCCAGCAGCGGAAGTCTAGCGGCGACCTACAATGAGCAGTTCTTC
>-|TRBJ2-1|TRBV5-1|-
CASNYGGSSYNEQFF
TGCGCCAGCAACTATGGCGGAAGCTCCTACAATGAGCAGTTCTTC
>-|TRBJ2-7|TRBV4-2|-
CASSQDKGQGVSYEQYF
TGTGCCAGCAGCCAAGATAAGGGTCAAGGGGTATCCTACGAGCAGTACTTC
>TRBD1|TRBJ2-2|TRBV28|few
CASSLPTGANTGELFF
TGTGCCAGCAGTTTACCTACAGGGGCTAACACCGGGGAGCTGTTTTTT
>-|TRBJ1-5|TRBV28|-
CASKVRGQPQHF
TGTGCCAGCAAGGTCAGGGGTCAGCCCCAGCATTTT
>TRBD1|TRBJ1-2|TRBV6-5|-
CASSTGGGAGYGYTF
TGTGCCAGCTCAACTGGAGGGGGCGCCGGCTATGGCTACACCTTC
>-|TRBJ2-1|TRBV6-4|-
CASSPQGNEQFF
TGTGCCAGCAGTCCTCAGGGCAATGAGCAGTTCTTC
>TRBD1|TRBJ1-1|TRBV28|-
CASSPRGRDRSTEAFF
TGTGCCAGCAGTCCACGGGGCCGGGACAGGTCAACTGAAGCTTTCTTT
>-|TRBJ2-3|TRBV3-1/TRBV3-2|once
CASSQDLKNFLPGTQYF
TGTGCCAGCAGCCAAGATTTGAAGAACTTCCTCCCGGGTACGCAGTATTTT